The 26 T cell receptor beta chains below were found in one sample sequenced in a study of CD8+ T cells in alopecia areata. Sample treatment: oral pan-JAK inhibitor, 5-10 mg twice daily. Extraction of RNA preceded its reverse transcription into cDNA, which served as the sequencing template. This table comes from immunoSEQ multiplex PCR, and its TCRdb copy is limited to in-frame clones, with some not included. The sample holds 150,000 or so clones, around three fifths seen once. This specimen consisted of CD4+ T cells sorted from blood, obtained at week 4, from a patient treated with tofacitinib. These receptors were collected from a human donor with alopecia areata.

This clone was seen a few times. This chain joins TRBV5-1 and TRBJ1-3; 8 bases are a match to TRBD1. The CDR3 runs 14 residues. Losses at the gene ends were 4 bases for V and 7 bases for J; bases not matched to a gene: 7. Per germline, CDR1 SGHRS and CDR2 YFSETQ. In DNA form, the CDR3 reads TGCGCCAGCAGCCTGACAGGGGACCAGAACACCATATATTTT. As protein: CASSLTGDQNTIYF.

The chain links TRBV29-1 to TRBJ2-5; D is undetermined. This CDR3 has 13 residues. Germline lookup yields CDR1 SQVTM and CDR2 ANQGSEA. Deletions cut 4 bases from V and 1 base from J, with 10 bases between. The DNA for the CDR3 is TGCAGCGTTGCGTCGGCGGTCCAAGAGACCCAGTACTTC. Protein product: CSVASAVQETQYF.

The genes are TRBV30 and TRBJ1-5; D gene unclear. This CDR3 comprises 12 residues. Germline V gene lookup returns CDR1 GTSNPN and CDR2 SVGIG (reference sequence). V was pared by 0 bases and J by 2 bases, with 2 bases between. This chain's CDR3 is CAWSVGNQPQHF. In DNA form, the CDR3 reads TGTGCCTGGAGTGTAGGCAATCAGCCCCAGCATTTT.

The chain has TRBV6-5 and TRBJ2-7, with a weak D call TRBD2 (6 bases). Trimming left V 6 bases short and J 2 bases short, with 14 bases between. This CDR3 is built from 14 residues. The germline V gene has CDR1 MNHEY and CDR2 SVGAGI. The CDR3 is CASSTTGETYEQYF. The CDR3 DNA reads as TGTGCCAGCAGCACGACGGGGGAGACCTACGAGCAGTACTTC.

This clone was observed a few times. The chain couples TRBV4-1 to TRBJ1-2; D not certain. The germline V gene has CDR1 MGHRA and CDR2 YSYEKL. The CDR3 runs to 18 residues. Trimming pared 1 base from V and 8 bases from J, leaving 26 bases between. CDR3 loop: CASSQVRTRTSSGGGYTF. The CDR3 DNA is TGCGCCAGCAGCCAAGTGAGGACCCGGACTTCGTCGGGTGGCGGCTACACCTTC.

V is TRBV30 and J is TRBJ1-5; D not certain. Trimming cost V 5 bases and J 5 bases, with 13 bases left between them. This CDR3 contains 13 residues. CDR1 GTSNPN and CDR2 SVGIG come from the germline V gene (reference sequence). The CDR3 region has the DNA TGTGCCTGGGCGGCAGGCGGTTATCAGCCCCAGCATTTT. The encoded protein is CAWAAGGYQPQHF.

The J gene is TRBJ2-1, the V gene TRBV5-1; 13 bases match TRBD2. Germline V gene lookup returns CDR1 SGHRS and CDR2 YFSETQ. The ends lost 2 bases at V and 9 bases at J; junction bases unmatched: 5. This CDR3 is built from 15 residues. The DNA of the CDR3 is TGCGCCAGCAGCTTACTAGCGGGGGGGCAGACTGAGCAGTTCTTC. The encoded protein is CASSLLAGGQTEQFF.

This clone was detected once. J is TRBJ2-1 and V is TRBV9, with a weak D call TRBD1 (6 bases). Germline V gene data show CDR1 as SGDLS and CDR2 as YYNGEE. The CDR3 totals 14 residues. Trimming took off 1 base at V and 9 bases at J, with 14 bases between the two ends. The CDR3 DNA reads as TGTGCCAGCAGCGTATTACAGGGTACAAGTGAGCAGTTCTTC. Its translation: CASSVLQGTSEQFF.

The chain uses TRBV29-1 and TRBJ1-2; 8 nucleotides line up with TRBD1. CDR3 size: 13 residues. J was trimmed by 8 bases and V by 7 bases; bases with no gene match: 12. Germline lookup yields CDR1 SQVTM and CDR2 ANQGSEA. In nucleotides, the CDR3 is TGCAGCGCCCGGGACAGGAACTTCTGGGGCTACACCTTC. It is translated as CSARDRNFWGYTF.

The gene calls are TRBV29-1 and TRBJ2-7; no definite D call. V was trimmed by 3 bases and J by 4 bases, leaving 7 bases between them. CDR3 size: 11 residues. The V gene's germline CDR1 is SQVTM and CDR2 ANQGSEA. The CDR3 DNA is TGCAGCGTTGAGTGGGGTTACGAGCAGTACTTC. Protein sequence: CSVEWGYEQYF.

For this clone: Other DNA sequences in the same sample also yield this CDR3. This rearrangement joins TRBV25-1 to TRBJ2-5; D remains ambiguous. There are 11 residues in the CDR3. CDR1 MGHDK and CDR2 SYGVNS come from the germline V gene. V was pared by 4 bases and J by 2 bases, with 2 bases between. The DNA of the CDR3 is TGTGCCAGCAGTGGACAAGAGACCCAGTACTTC. Amino acid sequence: CASSGQETQYF.

The sample holds one count of this clone. The chain uses TRBV9 and TRBJ2-2; D remains unclear. This CDR3 spans 12 amino acids. The germline V gene encodes CDR1 SGDLS and CDR2 YYNGEE. With 1 base removed from V and 6 bases from J, the gap between germline ends came to 4 bases. CDR3 in DNA: TGTGCCAGCAGCGTACTGTCCGGGGAGCTGTTTTTT. Protein product: CASSVLSGELFF.

This clone occurred a few times. The gene calls are TRBV19 and TRBJ2-3; no clear D. The CDR3 totals 14 residues. Germline V gives CDR1 LNHDA, CDR2 SQIVND (reference sequence). Trimming removed 5 bases at V and 3 bases at J, with 12 bases between. Here the CDR3 DNA reads TGTGCCAGTAGTTCCCAACACTTGACAGATACGCAGTATTTT. Translation gives CASSSQHLTDTQYF.

This clone has more than one count but fewer than ten. This chain joins TRBV27 and TRBJ2-3; 8 bases line up with TRBD2. The CDR3 spans 15 residues. Germline-derived CDR1 and CDR2 are MNHEY and SMNVEV (reference sequence). The V and J ends lost 8 bases and 5 bases, in that order; junction bases with no gene match: 12. Written as DNA, the CDR3 is TGTGCCAGCTTAGTTGCGGGGGGACGCGGAGATACGCAGTATTTT. This encodes CASLVAGGRGDTQYF.

The chain recombines TRBV30 with TRBJ2-2; D is uncertain. V shed 2 bases and J shed 4 bases, with 11 bases lying between them. The CDR3 has 14 amino acids. Germline V CDR1 and CDR2: GTSNPN, SVGIG (reference sequence). The CDR3 DNA sequence: TGTGCCTGGAGTAGTGAGACAAGCACCGGGGAGCTGTTTTTT. Translated, it gives CAWSSETSTGELFF.

The rearrangement uses TRBV5-1 and TRBJ1-1; 9 bases are a match to TRBD1. This CDR3 is 15 amino acids long. V shed 6 bases and J 0 bases; nucleotides not matched to a gene: 6. Germline values: CDR1 SGHRS, CDR2 YFSETQ. The CDR3 loop reads CASTRTGALNTEAFF. The CDR3 DNA reads TGCGCCAGCACCAGGACAGGGGCATTGAACACTGAAGCTTTCTTT.

This clone appeared a single time. Other DNA sequences in the sample encode the same CDR3. The chain employs TRBV9 and TRBJ2-5, with D perhaps being TRBD1 or TRBD2 (5 bases each). V lost 0 bases to trimming and J lost 0 bases, with 6 bases between them. Germline values: CDR1 SGDLS, CDR2 YYNGEE. This CDR3 spans 14 amino acids. The CDR3 nucleotides are TGTGCCAGCAGCGTAGGGGGGTACCAAGAGACCCAGTACTTC. Residues: CASSVGGYQETQYF. The whole variable domain, remainder taken from reference TRBV9 and TRBJ2-5, is DSGVTQTPKHLITATGQRVTLRCSPRSGDLSVYWYQQSLDQGLQFLIQYYNGEERAKGNILERFSAQQFPDLHSELNLSSLELGDSALYFCASSVGGYQETQYFGPGTRLLVL.

CDR3 nucleotides: TGTGCCATCAGTGTAAACTCCTACGAGCAGTACTTC. This translates into CAISVNSYEQYF. The chain joins TRBV10-3 to TRBJ2-7; D ambiguous. Germline CDR1 and CDR2: ENHRY and SYGVKD. V dropped 4 bases and J dropped 0 bases, with 4 bases sitting between them. The CDR3 loop spans 12 amino acids.

The CDR3 DNA sequence: TGTGCCAGCAGTCCTCGACAAAAGGGGACTGAAGCTTTCTTT. As protein: CASSPRQKGTEAFF. This chain uses TRBV27 with TRBJ1-1; D may be TRBD1 (5 bases). Germline V gives CDR1 MNHEY, CDR2 SMNVEV (reference sequence). V was pared by 5 bases and J by 5 bases, with 15 bases between. This CDR3 contains 14 residues.

This clone was found a few times. The chain uses TRBV6-1 and TRBJ2-1; D gene unclear. The CDR3 consists of 13 residues. Germline assignment: CDR1 MNHNS and CDR2 SASEGT. Trimming removed 7 bases at V and 8 bases at J, with 15 bases between. This CDR3 reads CASTPALYYEQFF. The CDR3 DNA follows: TGTGCCAGCACCCCGGCTCTGTACTATGAGCAGTTCTTC.

The gene calls are TRBV7-2 and TRBJ1-6, with D possibly being TRBD1 (6 bases). This CDR3 comprises 15 residues. From germline, CDR1 is SGHTA and CDR2 FQGNSA. V gave up 4 bases and J gave up 4 bases, with 11 bases separating them. The CDR3 nucleotides are TGTGCCAGCAGCTCGACAGGATCGTATAATTCACCCCTCCACTTT. Amino acid sequence: CASSSTGSYNSPLHF.

The V and J genes are TRBV7-8 and TRBJ2-7; 8 bases align to TRBD1. The V gene end was trimmed by 5 bases and the J gene end by 1 base; junction bases not matched to a gene: 4. The V gene's germline CDR1 is SGHVS and CDR2 FQNEAQ. This CDR3 is 14 amino acids long. DNA of the CDR3: TGTGCCAGCAGCCCGGGACAGGTATCCTACGAGCAGTACTTC. Translation gives CASSPGQVSYEQYF.

The chain links TRBV30 to TRBJ1-2, with D perhaps matching TRBD1 (6 bases). Germline V gives CDR1 GTSNPN, CDR2 SVGIG (reference sequence). Trimming shortened V by 2 bases and J by 7 bases, and 17 bases separated the two germline ends. The CDR3 has 14 amino acids. In nucleotides, the CDR3 is TGTGCCTGGAGTCTCCTTTCAGGGGCGGCTGGCTACACCTTC. It translates to CAWSLLSGAAGYTF.

The rearrangement joins TRBV29-1 to TRBJ2-1; 10 bases match TRBD2. Losses at the gene ends were 4 bases for V and 5 bases for J; bases not matched to a gene: 5. CDR3 length: 14 residues. Germline CDR1 reads SQVTM; CDR2 reads ANQGSEA. The CDR3 spells CSVARTSGNNEQFF. As DNA, the CDR3 is TGCAGCGTTGCGAGGACTAGCGGAAACAATGAGCAGTTCTTC.

The rearrangement joins TRBV9 to TRBJ1-1; D gene uncertain. The CDR3 extends over 11 amino acids. V was pared by 9 bases and J by 4 bases, with 10 bases between. Germline loops: CDR1 SGDLS, CDR2 YYNGEE. The CDR3 nucleotides are TGTGCCACCTCCCGGGTCACTGAAGCTTTCTTT. This codes for CATSRVTEAFF.

V is TRBV6-5 and J is TRBJ1-2; maybe TRBD1 (5 bases). The V gene lost 6 bases and the J gene lost 7 bases, with 18 bases spanning the gap. CDR3 size: 14 residues. Germline lookup yields CDR1 MNHEY and CDR2 SVGAGI. The CDR3 DNA is TGTGCCAGCAGGAACGCTAATAACGGGGGTGGCTACACCTTC. It yields the protein CASRNANNGGGYTF.